The 6 T cell receptor beta chains given below trace back to one sample, sequenced in a study of T cell responses to AZD1222 COVID-19 vaccine. Sequencing was performed with immunoSEQ multiplex PCR; in TCRdb, only in-frame clones are kept and a portion is missing. This table holds some 280,000 clones, 90% to 95% found once. The sequencing used peripheral blood, collected 28 days after the second AZD1222 dose. Receptors were obtained from an adult who received the AZD1222 COVID-19 vaccine.

This rearrangement joins TRBV10-1 to TRBJ2-5; D gene uncertain. This CDR3 has 13 residues. Trimming removed 5 bases from V and 2 bases from J, with 9 bases in between. Germline CDR1 reads WNHNN; CDR2 reads SYGVQD (reference sequence). CDR3 protein: CASSRNPQETQYF. The CDR3 DNA reads TGCGCCAGCAGTCGGAACCCGCAAGAGACCCAGTACTTC.

The chain has TRBV27 and TRBJ2-1; TRBD2 matches 11 bases. The CDR3 consists of 14 residues. Per germline, CDR1 MNHEY and CDR2 SMNVEV (reference sequence). Losses at the gene ends were 3 bases for V and 9 bases for J; bases not matched to a gene: 4. CDR3 nucleotide sequence: TGTGCCAGCAGTTTTATAGCGGGAGGGCCTGAGCAGTTCTTC. Encoded protein: CASSFIAGGPEQFF.

The rearrangement links TRBV6-6 to TRBJ2-2, with TRBD1 identical over 8 bases. The junction had 4 bases not matched to a gene; V was cut back by 0 bases and J by 4 bases. Germline-derived CDR1 and CDR2 are MNHNY and SVGAGI (reference sequence). This CDR3 comprises 16 residues. The CDR3 protein is CASSYSSDRATGELFF. The CDR3 DNA is TGTGCCAGCAGTTACTCCTCGGACAGGGCCACCGGGGAGCTGTTTTTT.

The rearrangement joins TRBV2 to TRBJ2-1, with TRBD1 matching 9 bases. Germline V gene sequence: CDR1 SNHLY, CDR2 FYNNEI. Losses at the gene ends were 3 bases for V and 2 bases for J; bases not matched to a gene: 2. This CDR3 is 15 amino acids long. CDR3 loop: CASSEGQGPYNEQFF. CDR3 DNA: TGTGCCAGCAGTGAGGGACAGGGCCCCTACAATGAGCAGTTCTTC.

The chain joins TRBV18 to TRBJ2-3; D unresolved. The V gene lost 3 bases and the J gene lost 2 bases, with 6 bases spanning the gap. This CDR3 region has 13 residues. Germline CDR1 reads KGHSH; CDR2 reads LQKENI. CDR3 nucleotides: TGTGCCAGCTCACCCTCTTTCACAGATACGCAGTATTTT. Translated: CASSPSFTDTQYF.

The rearrangement joins TRBV28 to TRBJ2-7; perhaps D is TRBD1 or TRBD2 (5 bases each). The V end was cut by 8 bases, the J end by 3 bases, with 8 bases between. Germline V gene sequence: CDR1 MDHEN, CDR2 SYDVKM. The CDR3 is 11 residues long. The CDR3 loop is CASGTNYEQYF. In nucleotides, the CDR3 is TGTGCCAGCGGGACCAACTACGAGCAGTACTTC.